This is a list of T cell receptor beta chains from one sample in a study of human T cells and chemical hapten exposure. Using its own MiXCR run on the RACE reads, TCRdb lists one record per CDR3 protein. The table records roughly 81,000 distinct CDR3 sequences, 7.5% to 9.5% of them present only once. Specimen: whole blood, collected in connection with sensitization to the hapten diphenylcyclopropenone (DPC). Receptors originate from a man aged 35 to 55 with alopecia areata. Some clones in this sample may be carry-over from other donors' samples. CDR3s include the opening cysteine and the closing phenylalanine or tryptophan. Each record gives: CDR3 protein, J gene, V gene, clone size. Size tells how often a clone was seen (once, few, many) or the class of an expanded clone, and some rows leave it out.

CASSSGGESNIQYF TRBJ2-4 TRBV5-4 few
CSASPLGLAERIPYNEQFF TRBJ2-1 TRBV20-1 NA
CASTPGQGSSYNEQFF TRBJ2-1 TRBV5-1 few
CASSQDLPLSSGNTIYF TRBJ1-3 TRBV4-2 NA
CASSLIGNGANVLTF TRBJ2-6 TRBV7-2 NA
CASSLSGTGVSDTQYF TRBJ2-3 TRBV27 many
CASSQGIAKNIQYF TRBJ2-4 TRBV5-6 few
CASSLMMDWSSEQYF TRBJ2-7 TRBV28 once
CASSTGGVSYEQYF TRBJ2-7 TRBV28 many
CASSEAGTGVADTQYF TRBJ2-3 TRBV28 many
CASSQDRGISGNTIYF TRBJ1-3 TRBV14 many
CSARSREGAYGYTF TRBJ1-2 TRBV20-1 many
CAISDNEKLFF TRBJ1-4 TRBV10-3 few
CASSQAGGDGYTF TRBJ1-2 TRBV4-3 many
CASTGEQGAQPQHF TRBJ1-5 TRBV19 many
CATRSGTNTGELFF TRBJ2-2 TRBV24-1 many
CASSSKNGQFF TRBJ2-1 TRBV10-2 NA
CSASSGYNTDTQYF TRBJ2-3 TRBV20-1 NA
CSARGSSGITDTQYF TRBJ2-3 TRBV20-1 few
CASSPHTNTQYF TRBJ2-3 TRBV6-1 NA
CASSLDGRGDEQYF TRBJ2-7 TRBV7-2 NA
CASSIDSRLAGESYNEQFF TRBJ2-1 TRBV19 NA